These 15 T cell receptor beta chains share one sample of origin, sequenced in a study of blood T cell repertoires in COVID-19. The method was immunoSEQ multiplex PCR; TCRdb's version includes in-frame clones alone and lacks a portion of them. The sample lists about 100,000 clones, 80% to 90% occurring once. The sample was PBMCs or T cells enriched from blood (not recorded which). The receptor set was obtained from a woman aged 45-65 years who had recovered from COVID-19.

The CDR3 reads CASSDPGLPNTGELFF. In DNA form, the CDR3 reads TGTGCCAGCAGTGATCCGGGACTTCCGAACACCGGGGAGCTGTTTTTT. The gene calls are TRBV28 and TRBJ2-2; D is possibly TRBD2 (6 bases). V lost 5 bases to trimming and J lost 0 bases, with 13 bases between them. Looked up from germline, CDR1 is MDHEN and CDR2 is SYDVKM. The CDR3 consists of 16 residues. The full variable domain, rest sourced from reference TRBV28 and TRBJ2-2, is DVKVTQSSRYLVKRTGEKVFLECVQDMDHENMFWYRQDPGLGLRLIYFSYDVKMKEKGDIPEGYSVSREKKERFSLILESASTNQTSMYLCASSDPGLPNTGELFFGEGSRLTVL.

The chain uses TRBV7-9 and TRBJ2-1; D ambiguous. V shed 4 bases and J shed 4 bases, with 20 bases lying between them. Germline lookup yields CDR1 SEHNR and CDR2 FQNEAQ (reference sequence). CDR3 length: 17 residues. DNA of the CDR3: TGTGCCAGCAGCTGGGCCGACCTCCCCTCACCTTACAATGAGCAGTTCTTC. The encoded protein is CASSWADLPSPYNEQFF.

The chain uses TRBV6-6 and TRBJ2-7; 12 nucleotides align to TRBD2. The CDR3 totals 13 residues. Unmatched junction bases numbered 3, after V lost 8 bases and J lost 4 bases. Looked up from germline, CDR1 is MNHNY and CDR2 is SVGAGI (reference sequence). The CDR3 reads CASGLAGPYEQYF. The CDR3 DNA sequence: TGTGCCAGCGGACTAGCGGGACCTTACGAGCAGTACTTC.

The chain carries TRBV28 and TRBJ2-7; 9 nucleotides match TRBD1. The germline CDR1 and CDR2 sequences are MDHEN and SYDVKM. J was trimmed by 1 base and V by 6 bases; bases with no gene match: 4. The CDR3 is 14 residues long. The chain's CDR3 is CASRRQGGSYEQYF. The DNA of the CDR3 is TGTGCCAGCAGGCGACAGGGGGGATCCTACGAGCAGTACTTC.

The chain couples TRBV7-3 to TRBJ2-3; 8 bases are a match to TRBD2. The CDR3 contains 16 residues. Germline lookup yields CDR1 SGHTA and CDR2 FQGTGA. V lost 2 bases to trimming and J lost 2 bases; unmatched junction nucleotides: 6. As DNA, the CDR3 is TGTGCCAGCAGCTTACTTAGCGGGGCCAACACAGATACGCAGTATTTT. It yields the protein CASSLLSGANTDTQYF.

The V and J genes are TRBV27 and TRBJ1-6; unclear D gene. Germline V gene sequence: CDR1 MNHEY, CDR2 SMNVEV (reference sequence). Trimming shortened V by 4 bases and J by 5 bases, and 21 bases separated the two germline ends. This CDR3 spans 18 amino acids. The DNA for the CDR3 is TGTGCCAGCAGTTCCCTTCCCGGCGCGGCTGAAGATAATTCACCCCTCCACTTT. This sequence encodes CASSSLPGAAEDNSPLHF.

This clone was recorded once. The V gene is TRBV28, the J gene TRBJ2-7; tentatively, D is TRBD1 (6 bases). Trimming left V 8 bases short and J 2 bases short, with 13 bases between. The germline gives CDR1 MDHEN, CDR2 SYDVKM. The CDR3 totals 13 residues. The CDR3 DNA reads TGTGCCAGCTTTTCTACAGGGACCTACGAGCAGTACTTC. Its translation: CASFSTGTYEQYF.

V and J are TRBV29-1 and TRBJ2-2; possible D gene TRBD1, 7 bases. The CDR3 sequence is 15 residues long. In germline, CDR1 is SQVTM, CDR2 ANQGSEA. V lost 2 bases, J lost 5 bases, and 15 bases lay in between. CDR3 in DNA: TGCAGCGTTGAAATACCTCCAGGGGGGACCGGGGAGCTGTTTTTT. It is translated as CSVEIPPGGTGELFF.

At least ten counts were recorded for this clone. The rearrangement links TRBV6-1 to TRBJ2-7, with 7 bases lining up with TRBD1. The germline CDR1 and CDR2 sequences are MNHNS and SASEGT. Trimming took 2 bases from V and 6 from J; bases not matched to a gene: 4. The CDR3 consists of 13 residues. The CDR3 is CASSERQGLEQYF. The CDR3 DNA is TGTGCCAGCAGTGAAAGACAGGGCCTCGAGCAGTACTTC.

The chain is built from TRBV27 and TRBJ1-5; 8 nucleotides match TRBD1. This CDR3 region has 16 residues. The V gene's germline CDR1 is MNHEY and CDR2 SMNVEV (reference sequence). The V and J ends lost 5 bases and 2 bases, in that order; junction bases with no gene match: 8. CDR3 DNA sequence: TGTGCCAGCAGTATCAGACAGGGGATGGGCAATCAGCCCCAGCATTTT. Translation gives CASSIRQGMGNQPQHF.

In DNA, the CDR3 is TGCAGTGCTAGTGGCGGAAACACTGAAGCTTTCTTT. Protein product: CSASGGNTEAFF. This sequence joins TRBV20-1 and TRBJ1-1; D remains ambiguous. Trimming shortened V by 3 bases and J by 2 bases, and 7 bases separated the two germline ends. Germline V gene data show CDR1 as DFQATT and CDR2 as SNEGSKA (reference sequence). There are 12 residues in the CDR3.

The chain carries TRBV7-8 and TRBJ2-3; 8 positions match TRBD2. The CDR3 runs 17 residues. Per the germline V gene, CDR1 is SGHVS and CDR2 is FQNEAQ. Unmatched junction bases numbered 14, after V lost 5 bases and J lost 4 bases. CDR3 in DNA: TGTGCCAGCAGCCCCCCCTCGGGGGGGGCTAGCCCAGATACGCAGTATTTT. This encodes CASSPPSGGASPDTQYF.

The chain carries TRBV19 and TRBJ1-1; no clear D. CDR3 length: 14 amino acids. Trimming pared 3 bases from V and 0 bases from J, leaving 8 bases between. The germline CDR1 and CDR2 sequences are LNHDA and SQIVND (reference sequence). The CDR3 region is CASSMVHLNTEAFF. DNA for the CDR3: TGTGCCAGTAGTATGGTACATCTGAACACTGAAGCTTTCTTT.

J is TRBJ1-4 and V is TRBV5-1, with TRBD1 matching 10 bases. Germline values: CDR1 SGHRS, CDR2 YFSETQ. Losses at the gene ends were 4 bases for V and 6 bases for J; bases not matched to a gene: 6. CDR3 length equals 15 residues. Here the CDR3 DNA reads TGCGCCAGCAGCCCAGGACAGGGGGTTTATGAAAAACTGTTTTTT. As protein: CASSPGQGVYEKLFF.

The rearrangement links TRBV7-4 to TRBJ2-7; 12 nucleotides line up with TRBD2. The V gene end was trimmed by 1 base and the J gene end by 8 bases; junction bases not matched to a gene: 12. CDR3 length equals 17 residues. Germline V gives CDR1 SGHVT, CDR2 SQSDAQ. CDR3 sequence: CASSLDSTSGGTQKQYF. In DNA form, the CDR3 reads TGTGCCAGCAGCTTAGATTCCACTAGCGGGGGGACCCAGAAGCAGTACTTC.